The T cell receptor beta chain described here comes from a study of blood T cell repertoires in COVID-19 (dated by TCRdb to about 2020). At the level of the whole study: Collaborator samples came from the United States, Italy and Spain and covered acute and convalescent phases of COVID-19. Samples were obtained from the ongoing ImmuneRACE study (first 160 participants) and from about 1,300 subjects provided by 6 global collaborators. Where available, HLA class I and class II types were taken from metadata supplied by the sample provider and were not determined by assay-based typing. The material from the prospective study consisted of cDNA or gDNA derived from T cells, B-cell-depleted T cells, or PBMCs. The repertoires were made available in a free public database intended to serve as a resource for research on the immune response to SARS-CoV-2. Sample metadata almost always included a de-identified subject ID, COVID-19 status, age in years and sex. Subjects who had been exposed to COVID-19, were actively infected with it, or had recovered from it provided the deeply sampled blood TCRbeta repertoires that made up the dataset. Study-wide findings and limitations: The quantity of clinical and demographic metadata differed by source and by participant and was supplied without curation.

A word on this clone: It has no known antigen specificity. The record has no base qualities; no much larger clone is one base away.

V was cut back by 10 bases and J by 5 bases, leaving a gap of 11 bases between them. Based on the germline V gene (reference sequence), the CDR1 and CDR2 sequences are MNHNY and SVGAGI. The CDR3 sequence holds 11 residues, the cysteine and phenylalanine included. Only CDR3 DNA remains: 33 bases, in frame from the first base. Whole blood was collected in K2EDTA tubes by collaborating institutions according to the institutions' own protocols. For TCRbeta analysis, collaborators shipped samples in one of three forms: frozen whole blood, isolated PBMCs, or DNA extracted from either of those sample types. The immunoSEQ Assay, a bias-controlled multiplex PCR, was used to amplify TCRbeta CDR3 regions from genomic DNA. As for how the authors treated the data: The number of nucleated cells in each sample was estimated by amplification of reference gene primers within the assay. Sequence reads were collapsed and filtered to measure the absolute abundance of every unique TCRbeta CDR3 rearrangement. For each sample, productive Simpson clonality was calculated by taking the square root of Simpson's diversity index across productive rearrangements. TCRdb took this table from immuneACCESS and kept in-frame rearrangements with V and J called. Such tables lack part of the clones; where checked against another copy, unresolved V genes explain under half of the gap, and the rest is unexplained. The D gene and trimming were derived from the DNA, and the V and J assignments and clone size from that table. The sample records 70,000 to 95,000 clones, around nine tenths of which are singletons. Jointly, the top ten make up roughly 4.8% of the sample.

Sequenced sample: peripheral blood. This TCR was recovered from a woman aged 80 or over with acute or convalescent COVID-19. The V gene is TRBV6-6 and the J gene is TRBJ2-5; matching of 6 bases hints at TRBD2 as the D gene. The CDR3 amino acid sequence is: CATTRGETQYF. The nucleotide sequence is TGTGCCACCACACGGGGGGAGACCCAGTACTTC.